This T cell receptor beta chain was identified during a study of CD8+ T cells in alopecia areata. The overall study: Treatment of the treated patients consisted of oral tofacitinib, 5 to 10 mg twice daily. The study's findings and limits: More clonal than normal scalp was lesional scalp, particularly alopecia totalis/universalis. Among the cells sequenced in scalp samples are also the resident alphabeta T cells of normal skin.

Notes on this clone: The antigen remains undetermined.

Treatment in this sample: oral pan-JAK inhibitor, 5-10 mg twice daily. Sorting from PBMCs produced CD4+ and CD8+ T cells. RNA was extracted and reverse transcribed into cDNA as the sequencing template. The method was immunoSEQ multiplex PCR; TCRdb's version includes in-frame clones alone and lacks a portion of them. There are some 150,000 clones in the sample; approximately 85% occur only once, and 20% to 30% lies in the top ten. CDR1 and CDR2 from the germline V gene are SGHTA and FQGNSA. The V segment lost 5 bases and the J segment 3 bases; nucleotides outside the gene matches: 11. The CDR3 is 16 amino acids.

The chain recombines TRBV7-2 with TRBJ2-5, with TRBD1 matching over 8 bases. The sample in question was CD8+ T cells sorted from blood, obtained at week 4, from a patient treated with tofacitinib. The TCR sequence derives from a human donor with alopecia areata. In DNA form, the CDR3 reads TGTGCCAGCAGCCCACCCACAGGGGGACCTGAAGAGACCCAGTACTTC. Its translation: CASSPPTGGPEETQYF.